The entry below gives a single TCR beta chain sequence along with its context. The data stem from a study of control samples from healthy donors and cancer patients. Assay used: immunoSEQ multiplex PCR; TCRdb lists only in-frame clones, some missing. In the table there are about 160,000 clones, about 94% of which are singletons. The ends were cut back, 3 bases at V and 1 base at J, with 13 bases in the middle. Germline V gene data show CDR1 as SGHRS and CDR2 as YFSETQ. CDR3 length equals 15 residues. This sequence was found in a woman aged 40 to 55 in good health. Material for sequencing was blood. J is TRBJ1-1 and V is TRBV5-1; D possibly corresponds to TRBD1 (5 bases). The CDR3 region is CASSSSGTGNTEAFF. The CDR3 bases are TGCGCCAGCAGCTCCTCCGGGACTGGGAACACTGAAGCTTTCTTT.